What follows describes a single TCR beta chain. TCRdb keeps only in-frame clones here, not all; method: immunoSEQ multiplex PCR. This table holds approximately 590,000 clones, around 95% found once. This sample was included in a study of shared clonotypes between healthy human individuals. Naive-designated CD8 cells lacked CD45RO, were positively enriched for CCR7, and omitted terminally differentiated effector memory CD45RA+ cells. Trimming cost V 4 bases and J 8 bases, with 11 bases left between them. CDR3 length: 11 residues. From germline, CDR1 is SQVTM and CDR2 ANQGSEA. Sequencing used naive CD8+ T cells sorted from blood. The TCR was taken from a woman aged 25 to 39 in good health. J is TRBJ1-2 and V is TRBV29-1; no clear D. In DNA form, the CDR3 reads TGCAGCGTTGCTCTCCCGAGGGGCTACACCTTC. Translation gives CSVALPRGYTF.